The count of the clone carrying this TCR beta chain is one. Its antigen is unknown. Germline V gene data show CDR1 as GTSNPN and CDR2 as SVGIG (reference sequence). The CDR3 contains 14 residues. The V and J ends lost 2 bases and 3 bases, in that order; junction bases with no gene match: 6. The record originates from a study of cytomegalovirus exposure and HLA in healthy donors. Study details: Unique TCRs numbering about 85 million, obtained from HLA-typed donors, made up an early data release.

Points from the study as a whole: Reportedly, a later analysis found an Asian-associated ancestry cluster had fewer N-insertions than the roughly 670-donor mean. In a later analysis, HLA-C alleles had the fewest associated TCRs, DRB1 alleles the most. Later analysis identified several of the most significant clusters that appeared linked to common viral pathogens.

Both 60 Vbeta primers and 13 Jbeta primers went into the PCR. Using immunoSEQ multiplex PCR, the repertoire was profiled, and TCRdb retains in-frame clones only, with some absent. The sample has about 110,000 clones; just under 70% are singletons. This TCR derives from a woman in her seventies in good health and CMV-seropositive. V gene TRBV30 combines with J gene TRBJ1-1, with 7 bases lining up with TRBD1. The sequenced sample consisted of PBMCs. CDR3 coding DNA: TGTGCCTGGAGTCCGCCAGACAGGGACACTGAAGCTTTCTTT. This gives the protein CAWSPPDRDTEAFF. The whole variable domain, filled in from reference TRBV30 and TRBJ1-1, reads SQTIHQWPATLVQPVGSPLSLECTVEGTSNPNLYWYRQAAGRGLQLLFYSVGIGQISSEVPQNLSASRPQDRQFILSSKKLLLSDSGFYLCAWSPPDRDTEAFFGQGTRLTVV.